These 19 T cell receptor beta chains came from one sample sequenced in a study of cytomegalovirus exposure and HLA in healthy donors. In the PCR, 60 Vbeta and 13 Jbeta primers were used. Assay used: immunoSEQ multiplex PCR; TCRdb lists only in-frame clones, some missing. The table includes 100,000 to 130,000 clones, less than 80% detected once. Sequencing input: PBMCs. Receptors originate from a man younger than 40 in good health and CMV-seronegative.

Concerning this clone itself: One end of the junction fails to match germline, which may point to a read error. The chain recombines TRBV7-9 with TRBJ2-2; 9 bases match TRBD1. From germline, CDR1 is SEHNR and CDR2 FQNEAQ (reference sequence). This CDR3 has 18 amino acids. CDR3 in amino acids: CSSSELYRGLGHTGELFF. The CDR3 DNA follows: TGTTCCAGCAGCGAACTCTACAGGGGGCTGGGGCACACCGGGGAGCTGTTTTTT.

The rearrangement links TRBV9 to TRBJ1-5; D gene unclear. The CDR3 is 17 residues long. Germline CDR1 reads SGDLS; CDR2 reads YYNGEE. V gave up 0 bases and J gave up 1 base, with 14 bases separating them. CDR3 amino acids: CASSVDPDMESNQPQHF. Here the CDR3 DNA reads TGTGCCAGCAGCGTAGATCCCGATATGGAGAGCAATCAGCCCCAGCATTTT.

The chain employs TRBV18 and TRBJ2-1; 8 bases fit TRBD1. From germline, CDR1 is KGHSH and CDR2 LQKENI. With V trimmed by 3 bases and J by 1 base, 2 bases remained unmatched. This CDR3 has 15 residues. CDR3 bases: TGTGCCAGCTCACCGGACAGGGAGTCCTACAATGAGCAGTTCTTC. It codes for CASSPDRESYNEQFF.

The chain joins TRBV7-9 to TRBJ2-7; D remains ambiguous. Trimming took off 3 bases at V and 0 bases at J, with 15 bases between the two ends. The CDR3 totals 16 residues. The germline gives CDR1 SEHNR, CDR2 FQNEAQ (reference sequence). This CDR3 reads CASSFPARVGSYEQYF. The CDR3, as DNA: TGTGCCAGCAGCTTCCCCGCCCGGGTGGGCTCCTACGAGCAGTACTTC.

This clone was counted a few times. The same CDR3 can be traced to other DNA sequences in this sample. This chain joins TRBV12-5 and TRBJ2-3, with D possibly TRBD1 on 5 matching bases. The CDR3 runs 14 residues. Germline CDR1 reads LGHNT; CDR2 reads FRNRAP. V was trimmed by 1 base and J by 0 bases, leaving 5 bases between them. CDR3 coding DNA: TGTGCTAGTGGTTTGGGACAGAGCACAGATACGCAGTATTTT. Its translation: CASGLGQSTDTQYF. The whole variable domain, filled in from reference TRBV12-5 and TRBJ2-3, reads DARVTQTPRHKVTEMGQEVTMRCQPILGHNTVFWYRQTMMQGLELLAYFRNRAPLDDSGMPKDRFSAEMPDATLATLKIQPSEPRDSAVYFCASGLGQSTDTQYFGPGTRLTVL.

The gene calls are TRBV11-3 and TRBJ2-3, with 8 positions matching TRBD2. Germline-derived CDR1 and CDR2 are SGHNT and YENEEA. The length of the CDR3 is 15 residues. V dropped 6 bases and J dropped 0; count of bases not matched to a gene: 5. CDR3 DNA: TGTGCCAGCAGTCCGAGCGGGGGTAGCACAGATACGCAGTATTTT. Protein: CASSPSGGSTDTQYF.

The chain employs TRBV5-1 and TRBJ2-2; D not certain. CDR1 and CDR2 from the germline V gene are SGHRS and YFSETQ. The CDR3 covers 16 residues. The germline V and J ends were trimmed by 0 bases and 6 bases, with 15 bases remaining between them. CDR3 loop: CASSLELSSVAGELFF. For the CDR3, the DNA is TGCGCCAGCAGCTTGGAGTTATCGTCAGTTGCCGGGGAGCTGTTTTTT.

The rearrangement joins TRBV10-1 to TRBJ2-7, with 9 positions matching TRBD1. With 9 bases clipped from V and 3 bases from J, the junction kept 9 bases outside the gene matches. Per germline, CDR1 WNHNN and CDR2 SYGVQD (reference sequence). The CDR3 contains 14 residues. CDR3 in amino acids: CASQIGTGNYEQYF. The CDR3 coding sequence is TGCGCCAGTCAAATCGGGACAGGGAACTACGAGCAGTACTTC.

The chain employs TRBV28 and TRBJ2-3; 10 bases align to TRBD2. CDR3 length: 15 residues. CDR1 and CDR2 from the germline V gene are MDHEN and SYDVKM. V lost 6 bases, J lost 2 bases, and 5 bases stayed unmatched. CDR3 in amino acids: CASRPSGGTTDTQYF. The CDR3 DNA is TGTGCCAGCAGACCTAGCGGGGGCACCACAGATACGCAGTATTTT.

This chain links TRBV7-2 with TRBJ2-3; TRBD2 aligns across 14 bases. Unmatched junction bases numbered 6, after V lost 5 bases and J lost 5 bases. The CDR3 runs 16 residues. Germline V gene data show CDR1 as SGHTA and CDR2 as FQGNSA. The CDR3 spells CASSRGTSGRRDTQYF. In DNA, the CDR3 is TGTGCCAGCAGCCGGGGGACTAGCGGGAGACGAGATACGCAGTATTTT.

The chain is built from TRBV28 and TRBJ2-2; maybe TRBD1 (7 bases). Germline-derived CDR1 and CDR2 are MDHEN and SYDVKM. V was trimmed by 5 bases and J by 6 bases, leaving 13 bases between them. CDR3 size: 14 residues. CDR3: CASSNQGGAGELFF. The CDR3 DNA is TGTGCCAGCAGTAACCAGGGGGGCGCCGGGGAGCTGTTTTTT.

The rearrangement links TRBV5-1 to TRBJ2-3; D may be TRBD2 (6 bases). This CDR3 has 16 amino acids. V lost 0 bases to trimming and J lost 4 bases, with 15 bases between them. CDR1 SGHRS and CDR2 YFSETQ come from the germline V gene. The CDR3 DNA is TGCGCCAGCAGCTTGGCCGAAGGGTCTAGCGCAGATACGCAGTATTTT. Protein product: CASSLAEGSSADTQYF.

This clone was seen only a few times. CDR3 residues: CASSLGTERVYEYF. CDR3 DNA: TGTGCCAGCAGCCTTGGGACAGAAAGAGTTTATGAGTACTTC. The chain uses TRBV11-2 and TRBJ2-7, with 7 bases lining up with TRBD1. The CDR3 runs 14 residues. Germline trimming cut 5 bases from V and 11 bases from J; bases unmatched to any gene: 15. Germline V CDR1 and CDR2: SGHAT, FQNNGV.

The chain has TRBV5-6 and TRBJ2-2; 7 bases match TRBD2. With 2 bases clipped from V and 6 bases from J, the junction kept 10 bases outside the gene matches. The CDR3 runs to 16 residues. The germline CDR1 and CDR2 sequences are SGHDT and YYEEEE. CDR3 sequence reads: CASSFAAGVSAGELFF. CDR3 bases: TGTGCCAGCAGCTTTGCGGCGGGAGTAAGCGCCGGGGAGCTGTTTTTT.

This clone was seen once. The rearrangement links TRBV2 to TRBJ2-5, with 10 nucleotides matching TRBD2. With 4 bases clipped from V and 5 bases from J, the junction kept 7 bases outside the gene matches. Germline V gene lookup returns CDR1 SNHLY and CDR2 FYNNEI. CDR3 length: 15 amino acids. Written as DNA, the CDR3 is TGTGCCAGCAGTGCCAGCGGGGGGGCCTTCGAGACCCAGTACTTC. Protein sequence: CASSASGGAFETQYF.

The chain couples TRBV11-2 to TRBJ2-5; TRBD1 might be the D (6 bases). Trimming pared 6 bases from V and 4 bases from J, leaving 15 bases between. CDR1 SGHAT and CDR2 FQNNGV come from the germline V gene. This CDR3 has 14 residues. In DNA, the CDR3 is TGTGCCAGCAGGAACCGGGACACCCGAGAGACCCAGTACTTC. Protein: CASRNRDTRETQYF.

This clone was detected once. The CDR3 sequence is CASSRGKLFF. The CDR3 bases are TGTGCCAGTAGTCGGGGAAAACTGTTTTTT. The V and J genes are TRBV19 and TRBJ1-4; D is undetermined. The germline V and J ends were trimmed by 5 bases and 10 bases, with 5 bases remaining between them. The CDR3 loop spans 10 amino acids. Germline V gene sequence: CDR1 LNHDA, CDR2 SQIVND (reference sequence).

V is TRBV7-9 and J is TRBJ2-3, with 9 nucleotides matching TRBD1. Germline CDR1 SEHNR, CDR2 FQNEAQ (reference sequence). Trimming removed 3 bases from V and 6 bases from J; junction bases left unmatched: 4. The CDR3 totals 14 residues. The CDR3 is CASSFGTGSDTQYF. DNA of the CDR3: TGTGCCAGCAGCTTTGGGACAGGGTCGGATACGCAGTATTTT.

This chain uses TRBV15 with TRBJ1-6; TRBD1 matches at 11 bases. CDR3 length: 18 amino acids. The germline gives CDR1 LNHNV, CDR2 YYDKDF (reference sequence). V gave up 1 base and J gave up 2 bases; unmatched junction bases: 4. CDR3 nucleotides: TGTGCCACCAGCAGAGGGACAGGGGGCGAACCCTATAATTCACCCCTCCACTTT. Translating it yields CATSRGTGGEPYNSPLHF.